Here is one TCR beta chain with its context. Its target is unknown. This sample was included in a study of T cells in Graves' hyperthyroidism and ophthalmopathy. Findings of the study overall: Within blood appeared most thyroid clonotypes that had expanded above 0.001.

Germline CDR1 and CDR2: MGHRA and YSYEKL. V lost 1 base, J lost 7 bases, and 20 bases lay in between. This CDR3 region has 17 residues. There were TCR beta CDR3 regions amplified from RNA transcripts. Using the HTBI primer set, a first-round RT-PCR was run on the TCR CDR3. Via MiXCR, TCRdb re-called the multiplex PCR reads, giving one row per CDR3 protein. The sample records about 640,000 distinct CDR3 sequences, less than 25% being singletons. The chain carries TRBV4-1 and TRBJ2-1; D is undetermined. The sample consisted of blood. This sequence was found in a man aged 25-40 years with Graves' ophthalmopathy. As DNA, the CDR3 is TGCGCCAGCAGCCAAGGGTATGGAGCTAACGTGAAGAATGAGCAGTTCTTC. Amino acid sequence: CASSQGYGANVKNEQFF.